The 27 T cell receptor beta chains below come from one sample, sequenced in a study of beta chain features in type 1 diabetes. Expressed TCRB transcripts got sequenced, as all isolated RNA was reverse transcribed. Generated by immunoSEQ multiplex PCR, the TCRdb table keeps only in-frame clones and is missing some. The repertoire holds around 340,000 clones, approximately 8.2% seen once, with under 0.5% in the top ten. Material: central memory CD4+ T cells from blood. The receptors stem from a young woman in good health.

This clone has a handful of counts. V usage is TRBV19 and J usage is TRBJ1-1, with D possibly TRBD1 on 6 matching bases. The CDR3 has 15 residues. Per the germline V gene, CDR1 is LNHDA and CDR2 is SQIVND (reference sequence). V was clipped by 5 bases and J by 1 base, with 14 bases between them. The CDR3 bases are TGTGCCAGTAGTCCACCGGACAGACCGAACACTGAAGCTTTCTTT. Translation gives CASSPPDRPNTEAFF.

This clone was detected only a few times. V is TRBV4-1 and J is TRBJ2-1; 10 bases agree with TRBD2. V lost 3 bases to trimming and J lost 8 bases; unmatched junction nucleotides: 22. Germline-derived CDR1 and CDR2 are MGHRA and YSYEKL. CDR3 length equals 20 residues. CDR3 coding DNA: TGCGCCAGCAGCCAGCCGGGACTAGCGCTGGGGGCTTCCCGGACGGATGAGCAGTTCTTC. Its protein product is CASSQPGLALGASRTDEQFF.

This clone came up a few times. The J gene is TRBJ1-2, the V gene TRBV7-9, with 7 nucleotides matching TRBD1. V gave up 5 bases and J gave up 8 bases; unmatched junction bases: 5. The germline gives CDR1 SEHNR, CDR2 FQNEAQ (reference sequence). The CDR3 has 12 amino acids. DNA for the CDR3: TGTGCCAGCAGCATGACAGGGTTCGGCTACACCTTC. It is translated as CASSMTGFGYTF.

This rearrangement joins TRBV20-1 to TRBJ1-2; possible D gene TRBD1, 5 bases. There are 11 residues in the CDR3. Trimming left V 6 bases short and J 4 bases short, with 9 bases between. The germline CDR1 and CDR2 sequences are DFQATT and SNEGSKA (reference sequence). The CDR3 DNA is TGCAGTGCCACCCAGGGCTATGGCTACACCTTC. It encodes CSATQGYGYTF.

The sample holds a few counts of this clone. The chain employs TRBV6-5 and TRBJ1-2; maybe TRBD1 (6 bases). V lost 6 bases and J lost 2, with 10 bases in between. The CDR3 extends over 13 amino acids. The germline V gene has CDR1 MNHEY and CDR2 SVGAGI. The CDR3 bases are TGTGCCAGCAGGGAAACAGGGAACTATGGCTACACCTTC. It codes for CASRETGNYGYTF.

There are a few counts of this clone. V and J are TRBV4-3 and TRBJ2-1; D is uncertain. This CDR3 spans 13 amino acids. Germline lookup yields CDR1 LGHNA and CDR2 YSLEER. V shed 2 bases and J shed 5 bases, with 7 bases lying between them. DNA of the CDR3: TGCGCCAGCAGCCAACGCTATAACAATGAGCAGTTCTTC. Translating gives CASSQRYNNEQFF.

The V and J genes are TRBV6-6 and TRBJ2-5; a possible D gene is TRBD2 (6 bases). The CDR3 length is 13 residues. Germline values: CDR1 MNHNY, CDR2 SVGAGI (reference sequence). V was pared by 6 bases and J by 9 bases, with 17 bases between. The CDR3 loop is CASSHGTGDAQYF. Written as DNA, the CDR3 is TGTGCCAGCAGCCATGGGACTGGGGACGCCCAGTACTTC.

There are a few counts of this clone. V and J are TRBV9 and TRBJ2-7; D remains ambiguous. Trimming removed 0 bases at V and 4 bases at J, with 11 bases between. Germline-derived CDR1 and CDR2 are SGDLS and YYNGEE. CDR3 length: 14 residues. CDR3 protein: CASSVGVLEYEQYF. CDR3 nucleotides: TGTGCCAGCAGCGTAGGAGTCTTAGAGTACGAGCAGTACTTC.

CDR3 bases: TGTGCCAGCAGCTCCCATGCCGTGGAGACCCAGTACTTC. Its protein is CASSSHAVETQYF. This chain connects TRBV7-3 to TRBJ2-5; D is undetermined. Germline values: CDR1 SGHTA, CDR2 FQGTGA. V was cut by 4 bases and J by 5 bases, with 11 bases left in between. The CDR3 extends over 13 amino acids. Drawing the rest from reference TRBV7-3 and TRBJ2-5, the complete variable domain is GAGVSQTPSNKVTEKGKYVELRCDPISGHTALYWYRQSLGQGPEFLIYFQGTGAADDSGLPNDRFFAVRPEGSVSTLKIQRTERGDSAVYLCASSSHAVETQYFGPGTRLLVL.

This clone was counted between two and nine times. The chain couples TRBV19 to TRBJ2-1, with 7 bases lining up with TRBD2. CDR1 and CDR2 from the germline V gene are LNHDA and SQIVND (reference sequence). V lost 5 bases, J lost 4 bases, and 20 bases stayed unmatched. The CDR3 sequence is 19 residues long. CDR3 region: CASSSGGNRAGAGYNEQFF. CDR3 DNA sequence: TGTGCCAGTAGTTCCGGGGGTAATAGGGCGGGAGCAGGGTACAATGAGCAGTTCTTC.

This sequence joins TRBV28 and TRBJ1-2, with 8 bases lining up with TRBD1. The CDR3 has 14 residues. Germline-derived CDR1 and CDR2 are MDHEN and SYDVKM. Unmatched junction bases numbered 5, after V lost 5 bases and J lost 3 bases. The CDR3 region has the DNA TGTGCCAGCAGTACCAGACAGGGGCACTATGGCTACACCTTC. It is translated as CASSTRQGHYGYTF.

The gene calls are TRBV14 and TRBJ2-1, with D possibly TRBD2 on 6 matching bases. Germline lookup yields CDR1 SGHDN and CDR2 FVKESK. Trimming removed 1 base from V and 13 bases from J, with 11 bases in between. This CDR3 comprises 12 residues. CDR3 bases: TGTGCCAGCAGCCAAGTACCTAGCGAACAGTTCTTC. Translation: CASSQVPSEQFF. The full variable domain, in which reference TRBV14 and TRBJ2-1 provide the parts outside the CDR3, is EAGVTQFPSHSVIEKGQTVTLRCDPISGHDNLYWYRRVMGKEIKFLLHFVKESKQDESGMPNNRFLAERTGGTYSTLKVQPAELEDSGVYFCASSQVPSEQFFGPGTRLTVL.

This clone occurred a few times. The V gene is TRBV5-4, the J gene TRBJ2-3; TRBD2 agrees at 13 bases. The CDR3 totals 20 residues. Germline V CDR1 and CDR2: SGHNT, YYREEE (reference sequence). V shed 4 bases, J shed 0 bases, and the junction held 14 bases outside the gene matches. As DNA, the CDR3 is TGTGCCAGCAGCCTCGGACTAGCGGGAGTATGGGAGCAAAGCACAGATACGCAGTATTTT. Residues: CASSLGLAGVWEQSTDTQYF.

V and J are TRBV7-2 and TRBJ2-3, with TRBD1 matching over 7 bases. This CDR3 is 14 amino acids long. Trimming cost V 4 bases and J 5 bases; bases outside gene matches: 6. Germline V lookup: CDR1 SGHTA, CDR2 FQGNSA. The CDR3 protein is CASSSNRGQDTQYF. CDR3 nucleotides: TGTGCCAGCAGCTCGAACAGGGGTCAAGATACGCAGTATTTT. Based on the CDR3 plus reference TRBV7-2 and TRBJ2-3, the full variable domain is GAGVSQSPSNKVTEKGKDVELRCDPISGHTALYWYRQSLGQGLEFLIYFQGNSAPDKSGLPSDRFSAERTGGSVSTLTIQRTQQEDSAVYLCASSSNRGQDTQYFGPGTRLTVL.

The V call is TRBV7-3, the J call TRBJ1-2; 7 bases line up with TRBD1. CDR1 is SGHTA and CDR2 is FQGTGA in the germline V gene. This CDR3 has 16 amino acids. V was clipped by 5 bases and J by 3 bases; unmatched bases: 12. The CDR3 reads CASSERGGAGYYGYTF. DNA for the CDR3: TGTGCCAGCAGCGAGCGAGGGGGCGCGGGGTACTATGGCTACACCTTC.

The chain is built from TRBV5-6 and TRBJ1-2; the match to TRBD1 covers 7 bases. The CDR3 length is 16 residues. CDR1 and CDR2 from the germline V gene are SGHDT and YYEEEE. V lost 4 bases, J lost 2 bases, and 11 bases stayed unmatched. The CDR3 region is CASSLPGQTSNYGYTF. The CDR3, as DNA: TGTGCCAGCAGCCTACCGGGACAGACGTCGAACTATGGCTACACCTTC.

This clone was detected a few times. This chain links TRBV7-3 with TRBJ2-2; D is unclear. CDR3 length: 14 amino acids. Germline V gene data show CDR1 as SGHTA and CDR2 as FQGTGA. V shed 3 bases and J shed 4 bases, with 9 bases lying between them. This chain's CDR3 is CASSFSYGTGELFF. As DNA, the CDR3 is TGTGCCAGCAGCTTCTCCTACGGCACCGGGGAGCTGTTTTTT.

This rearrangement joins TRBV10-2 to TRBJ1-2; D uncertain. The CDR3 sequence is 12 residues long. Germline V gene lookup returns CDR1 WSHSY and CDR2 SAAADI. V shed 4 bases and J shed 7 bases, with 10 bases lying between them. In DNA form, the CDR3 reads TGCGCCAGCAGTGCGGCAGGAAGTGGCTACACCTTC. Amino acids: CASSAAGSGYTF.

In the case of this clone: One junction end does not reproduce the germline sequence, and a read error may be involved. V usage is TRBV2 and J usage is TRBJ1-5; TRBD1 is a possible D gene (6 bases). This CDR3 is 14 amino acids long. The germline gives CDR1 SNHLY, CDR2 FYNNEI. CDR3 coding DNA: TGTGCCAGCAGTGAATACGGGGGCAACCAGCCCCAGCATTTT. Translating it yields CASSEYGGNQPQHF.

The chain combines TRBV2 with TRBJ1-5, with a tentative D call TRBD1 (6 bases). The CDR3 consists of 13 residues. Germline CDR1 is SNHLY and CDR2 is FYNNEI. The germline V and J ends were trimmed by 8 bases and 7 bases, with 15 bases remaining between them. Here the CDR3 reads CASRGQGRQPQHF. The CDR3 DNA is TGTGCCAGCCGCGGGCAGGGGAGGCAGCCCCAGCATTTT.

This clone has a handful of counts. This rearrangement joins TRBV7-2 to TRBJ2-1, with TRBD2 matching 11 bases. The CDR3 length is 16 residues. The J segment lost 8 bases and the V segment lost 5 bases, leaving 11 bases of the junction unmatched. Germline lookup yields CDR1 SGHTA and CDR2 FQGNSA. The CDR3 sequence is CASSVIAGGLYDEQFF. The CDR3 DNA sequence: TGTGCCAGCAGCGTAATAGCGGGAGGGCTGTACGATGAGCAGTTCTTC.

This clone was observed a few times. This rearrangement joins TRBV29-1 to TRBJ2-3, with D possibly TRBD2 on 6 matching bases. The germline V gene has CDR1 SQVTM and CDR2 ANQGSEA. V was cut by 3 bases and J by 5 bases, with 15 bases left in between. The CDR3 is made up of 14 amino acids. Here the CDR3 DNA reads TGCAGCGTTGAGCAGGAGTCAGCGGGAGATACGCAGTATTTT. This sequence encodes CSVEQESAGDTQYF.

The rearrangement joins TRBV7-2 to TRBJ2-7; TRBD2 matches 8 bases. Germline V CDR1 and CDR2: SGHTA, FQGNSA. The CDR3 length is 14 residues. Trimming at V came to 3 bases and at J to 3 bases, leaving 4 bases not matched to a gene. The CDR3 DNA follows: TGTGCCAGCAGCTTCACTAGCGGAGACTACGAGCAGTACTTC. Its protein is CASSFTSGDYEQYF.

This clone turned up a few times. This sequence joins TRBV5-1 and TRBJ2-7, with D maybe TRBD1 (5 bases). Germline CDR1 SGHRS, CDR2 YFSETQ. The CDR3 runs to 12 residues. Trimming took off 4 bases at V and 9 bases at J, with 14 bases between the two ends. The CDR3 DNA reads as TGCGCCAGCAGCCCGCAGGGTGTAGGGCAGTACTTC. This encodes CASSPQGVGQYF.

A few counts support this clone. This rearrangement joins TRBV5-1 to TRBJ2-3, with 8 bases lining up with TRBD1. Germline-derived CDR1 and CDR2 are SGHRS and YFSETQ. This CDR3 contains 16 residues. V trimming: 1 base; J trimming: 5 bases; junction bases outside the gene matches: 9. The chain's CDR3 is CASSLPTGGGGDTQYF. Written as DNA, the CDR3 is TGCGCCAGCAGCTTGCCCACAGGGGGAGGAGGAGATACGCAGTATTTT. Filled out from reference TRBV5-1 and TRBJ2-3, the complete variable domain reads KAGVTQTPRYLIKTRGQQVTLSCSPISGHRSVSWYQQTPGQGLQFLFEYFSETQRNKGNFPGRFSGRQFSNSRSEMNVSTLELGDSALYLCASSLPTGGGGDTQYFGPGTRLTVL.

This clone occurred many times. CDR3 region: CASNKRSYEQYF. For the CDR3, the DNA is TGTGCCAGCAACAAGAGGAGCTACGAGCAGTACTTC. This chain connects TRBV28 to TRBJ2-7; D unresolved. The CDR3 runs 12 residues. Between the trimmed V and J ends, which lost 7 bases and 3 bases, there was a span of 10 bases. Germline V lookup: CDR1 MDHEN, CDR2 SYDVKM.

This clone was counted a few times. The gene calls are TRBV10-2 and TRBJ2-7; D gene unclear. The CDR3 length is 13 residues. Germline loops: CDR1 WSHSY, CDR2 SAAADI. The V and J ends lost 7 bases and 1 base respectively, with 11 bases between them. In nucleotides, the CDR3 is TGCGCCAGCACCCGGTCACAGTCCTACGAGCAGTACTTC. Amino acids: CASTRSQSYEQYF.